Following are 21 T cell receptor beta chains from one sample sequenced in a study of T cell repertoires in cytomegalovirus infection. One entry per CDR3 protein, called by TCRdb with MiXCR from the reads. The sample records more than 350,000 distinct CDR3 sequences, 25% to 40% being singletons. The material sequenced was PBMCs. All receptors come from a human donor in good health (CMV status not recorded). Some clones in this sample may be carry-over from other donors' samples.

A few counts support this clonotype. V usage is TRBV6-1 and J usage is TRBJ2-4, with 8 bases fitting TRBD1. This CDR3 region has 13 residues. The V and J ends lost 3 bases and 8 bases, in that order; junction bases with no gene match: 3. In germline, CDR1 is MNHNS, CDR2 SASEGT. CDR3 region: CASSETGVYIQYF. For the CDR3, the DNA is TGTGCCAGCAGTGAGACAGGGGTGTACATTCAGTACTTC.

The V and J genes are TRBV20-1 and TRBJ2-1; no clear D. V dropped 3 bases and J dropped 7 bases, with 13 bases sitting between them. The CDR3 is 13 amino acids. In germline, CDR1 is DFQATT, CDR2 SNEGSKA (reference sequence). In DNA form, the CDR3 reads TGCAGTGCTAGCGCCCGACTTGAGAATGAGCAGTTCTTC. Its translation: CSASARLENEQFF.

This sequence joins TRBV6-5 and TRBJ1-6; TRBD1 might be the D (6 bases). V lost 0 bases, J lost 5 bases, and 8 bases lay in between. CDR3 size: 15 residues. The V gene's germline CDR1 is MNHEY and CDR2 SVGAGI. For the CDR3, the DNA is TGTGCCAGCAGTTACTCAGACAGGAATAATTCACCCCTCCACTTT. It specifies CASSYSDRNNSPLHF.

V and J are TRBV10-3 and TRBJ1-5, with D hard to call. Germline values: CDR1 ENHRY, CDR2 SYGVKD. Trimming left V 9 bases short and J 10 bases short, with 22 bases between. The CDR3 sequence is 14 residues long. CDR3 sequence reads: CAILPDGGMGPQHF. The DNA for the CDR3 is TGTGCCATTTTACCGGACGGTGGGATGGGACCCCAGCATTTT.

CDR3 DNA sequence: TGTGCCAGCAGCAAGGCGGGAATAAATAACAACAATGAGCAGTTCTTC. Encoded protein: CASSKAGINNNNEQFF. This chain links TRBV7-6 with TRBJ2-1, with D possibly matching TRBD2 (6 bases). CDR1 is SGHVS, CDR2 FNYEAQ, per germline. Between the trimmed V and J ends, which lost 5 bases and 5 bases, there was a span of 19 bases. CDR3 length: 16 amino acids.

The chain joins TRBV19 to TRBJ2-1; no clear D. Trimming pared 3 bases from V and 7 bases from J, leaving 10 bases between. The CDR3 runs to 13 residues. Germline-derived CDR1 and CDR2 are LNHDA and SQIVND (reference sequence). In DNA form, the CDR3 reads TGTGCCAGTAGTATCGGCCTAAAGAATGAGCAGTTCTTC. Its protein product is CASSIGLKNEQFF.

Regarding this clonotype: The CDR3 carries no conserved terminal phenylalanine or tryptophan, so it likely arises from a read error. DNA of the CDR3: TGTGCCAGCAGGAGCTCACAACGCCGGGGGGAACAACTGTTTTTG. As protein: CASRSSQRRGEQLFL. This sequence joins TRBV6-5 and TRBJ1-4, with D possibly matching TRBD1 (5 bases). Trimming removed 6 bases from V and 12 bases from J, with 23 bases in between. From germline, CDR1 is MNHEY and CDR2 SVGAGI. The CDR3 extends over 15 amino acids.

The rearrangement links TRBV5-1 to TRBJ1-2, with TRBD1 matching 7 bases. The germline gives CDR1 SGHRS, CDR2 YFSETQ. The CDR3 extends over 16 amino acids. V lost 0 bases to trimming and J lost 3 bases; unmatched junction nucleotides: 8. The CDR3, as DNA: TGCGCCAGCAGCTTGGGTACAGGGGTCTCCTACTATGGCTACACCTTC. Amino acid sequence: CASSLGTGVSYYGYTF.

J is TRBJ2-7 and V is TRBV5-1; TRBD1 matches 8 bases. CDR3 size: 15 residues. Germline lookup yields CDR1 SGHRS and CDR2 YFSETQ. J was trimmed by 5 bases and V by 0 bases; bases with no gene match: 7. The CDR3: CASSLGQGFLNEQYF. In nucleotides, the CDR3 is TGCGCCAGCAGCTTGGGACAGGGGTTTCTAAACGAGCAGTACTTC.

This clonotype was counted a few times. The chain has TRBV4-1 and TRBJ2-2; 9 bases map to TRBD1. Germline CDR1 and CDR2: MGHRA and YSYEKL. The CDR3 length is 16 residues. V lost 4 bases to trimming and J lost 3 bases; unmatched junction nucleotides: 6. In nucleotides, the CDR3 is TGCGCCAGCAGCCTACAGGGGGCTGGCGACACCGGGGAGCTGTTTTTT. Its protein is CASSLQGAGDTGELFF.

The DNA for the CDR3 is TGTGCCAGCATGGGGGGGGGCAATCAGCCCCAGCATTTT. Its protein is CASMGGGNQPQHF. The V gene is TRBV6-2 or TRBV6-3, the J gene TRBJ1-5; D might be TRBD1 (5 bases). The CDR3 spans 13 residues. CDR1 MNHEY and CDR2 SVGEGT come from the germline V gene. V was trimmed by 7 bases and J by 2 bases, leaving 9 bases between them.

This clonotype has only a few counts. The chain has TRBV4-1 and TRBJ2-5; perhaps D is TRBD1 or TRBD2 (5 bases each). The CDR3 extends over 16 amino acids. The germline CDR1 and CDR2 sequences are MGHRA and YSYEKL. V lost 0 bases and J lost 5, with 16 bases in between. This CDR3 is CASSQEIPGGGETQYF. CDR3 DNA sequence: TGCGCCAGCAGCCAAGAAATTCCTGGGGGTGGTGAGACCCAGTACTTC.

This clonotype has just a few counts. CDR3 nucleotide sequence: TGTGCCAGCAGTTTAAGGCGGGGGGGCTTTAGGGGGCAGTTCTTC. Translation: CASSLRRGGFRGQFF. The V and J genes are TRBV12-3 or TRBV12-4 and TRBJ2-1; TRBD2 aligns across 9 bases. This CDR3 region has 15 residues. The ends lost 2 bases at V and 12 bases at J; junction bases unmatched: 11.

This clonotype was observed a handful of times. The chain links TRBV4-1 to TRBJ1-5; TRBD1 might be the D (6 bases). The CDR3 length is 18 residues. Between the trimmed V and J ends, which lost 1 base and 2 bases, there was a span of 18 bases. Looked up from germline, CDR1 is MGHRA and CDR2 is YSYEKL. Here the CDR3 reads CASSQVPRRAGGNQPQHF. DNA of the CDR3: TGCGCCAGCAGCCAAGTCCCTCGCCGGGCAGGGGGCAATCAGCCCCAGCATTTT.

This clonotype was recorded at least ten times. The rearrangement joins TRBV7-8 to TRBJ2-7; weak D call: TRBD1 (6 bases). The germline V gene encodes CDR1 SGHVS and CDR2 FQNEAQ. Trimming left V 1 base short and J 2 bases short, with 12 bases between. This CDR3 comprises 15 residues. The CDR3 reads CASSLGAGAPYEQYF. The CDR3 DNA is TGTGCCAGCAGCTTAGGGGCAGGGGCTCCCTACGAGCAGTACTTC.

This clonotype has more than one count but fewer than ten. This chain uses TRBV28 with TRBJ1-3, with D maybe TRBD1 (5 bases). CDR1 and CDR2 from the germline V gene are MDHEN and SYDVKM. Trimming pared 10 bases from V and 0 bases from J, leaving 16 bases between. CDR3 length: 15 residues. DNA of the CDR3: TGTGCCACTAGTCTAGGGGCAGCCTCTGGAAACACCATATATTTT. Protein product: CATSLGAASGNTIYF.

This chain uses TRBV25-1 with TRBJ1-2, with D hard to call. CDR3 length: 13 residues. V was trimmed by 3 bases and J by 4 bases, leaving 9 bases between them. Germline lookup yields CDR1 MGHDK and CDR2 SYGVNS. CDR3 loop: CASSDGRPYGYTF. CDR3 DNA: TGTGCCAGCAGTGACGGGCGCCCCTATGGCTACACCTTC.

A few counts support this clonotype. The rearrangement joins TRBV6-6 to TRBJ2-5; D unclear. CDR3 size: 14 residues. Trimming removed 3 bases at V and 2 bases at J, with 10 bases between. The germline CDR1 and CDR2 sequences are MNHNY and SVGAGI (reference sequence). This CDR3 is CASSYRQNQETQYF. The CDR3 DNA follows: TGTGCCAGCAGTTATAGGCAGAATCAAGAGACCCAGTACTTC.

The chain's CDR3 is CSAPDRGAMNTEAFF. CDR3 in DNA: TGCAGTGCTCCTGACAGGGGGGCTATGAACACTGAAGCTTTCTTT. The V gene is TRBV20-1, the J gene TRBJ1-1; 9 bases line up with TRBD1. Germline V CDR1 and CDR2: DFQATT, SNEGSKA (reference sequence). V shed 5 bases and J 0 bases; nucleotides not matched to a gene: 7. CDR3 length equals 15 residues.

The rearrangement links TRBV19 to TRBJ2-1; TRBD1 matches at 8 bases. Germline lookup yields CDR1 LNHDA and CDR2 SQIVND (reference sequence). Trimming cost V 2 bases and J 2 bases; bases outside gene matches: 2. The CDR3 is 15 amino acids. The CDR3 spells CASSITGGTYNEQFF. The CDR3 nucleotides are TGTGCCAGTAGTATAACAGGGGGAACCTACAATGAGCAGTTCTTC.

This clonotype occurred many times. In DNA, the CDR3 is TGTGCCAGCAGTGATAGCCAGGGACATAGCACAGATACGCAGTATTTT. Translating gives CASSDSQGHSTDTQYF. This chain connects TRBV2 to TRBJ2-3; possibly TRBD1 for D (6 bases). CDR1 is SNHLY and CDR2 is FYNNEI in the germline V gene. The germline V and J ends were trimmed by 3 bases and 0 bases, with 13 bases remaining between them. The CDR3 is 16 residues long. Full variable domain (remainder filled in from reference TRBV2 and TRBJ2-3): EPEVTQTPSHQVTQMGQEVILRCVPISNHLYFYWYRQILGQKVEFLVSFYNNEISEKSEIFDDQFSVERPDGSNFTLKIRSTKLEDSAMYFCASSDSQGHSTDTQYFGPGTRLTVL.